The 18 T cell receptor beta chains listed next were all sequenced from one sample in a study of vaccination and CD4 T cells after COVID-19. Treatment specified: approximately nine-day PBMC culture with coronavirus spike peptide pools or control peptides (ViraFEST assay). Cultured CD4+ T-cell DNA underwent Oncomine TCR Beta short-read sequencing. TCRdb used MiXCR to reprocess the PCR reads, holding one entry per CDR3 protein. The sample yields about 17,000 distinct CDR3 sequences, approximately 31% seen once. These TCRs' antigens remain unknown. The sequenced sample was cultured CD4+ T cells from blood. The receptors shown here come from a human donor with COVID-19.

Only a few counts were recorded for this clonotype. The CDR3 sequence is CASSDQGGTQYF. The CDR3 bases are TGTGCCAGCAGTGACCAGGGGGGGACCCAGTACTTC. This chain connects TRBV6-1 to TRBJ2-5, with a weak D call TRBD1 (7 bases). Germline assignment: CDR1 MNHNS and CDR2 SASEGT. This CDR3 has 12 amino acids. The V gene lost 3 bases and the J gene lost 7 bases, with 9 bases spanning the gap.

The chain combines TRBV5-4 with TRBJ1-2; D gene uncertain. The germline V gene has CDR1 SGHNT and CDR2 YYREEE (reference sequence). Trimming took 1 base from V and 8 from J, leaving 15 bases between them. The CDR3 loop spans 14 amino acids. CDR3 residues: CASSLRQPGGGYTF. The DNA of the CDR3 is TGTGCCAGCAGCTTGAGGCAGCCTGGAGGCGGCTACACCTTC. The full variable domain, completed using reference TRBV5-4 and TRBJ1-2, is ETGVTQSPTHLIKTRGQQVTLRCSSQSGHNTVSWYQQALGQGPQFIFQYYREEENGRGNFPPRFSGLQFPNYSSELNVNALELDDSALYLCASSLRQPGGGYTFGSGTRLTVV.

CDR3 loop: CASSFRDMETQYF. CDR3 nucleotides: TGTGCCAGCAGTTTCAGGGACATGGAGACCCAGTACTTC. The V call is TRBV27, the J call TRBJ2-5; weak D call: TRBD1 (6 bases). V was pared by 3 bases and J by 5 bases, with 10 bases between. The CDR3 contains 13 residues. Germline CDR1 is MNHEY and CDR2 is SMNVEV (reference sequence).

The CDR3 DNA sequence: TGTGCCAGCAGCAAGCAGAGCAATCAGCCCCAGCATTTT. This encodes CASSKQSNQPQHF. V and J are TRBV12-3 or TRBV12-4 and TRBJ1-5; no definite D call. Deletions cut 6 bases from V and 1 base from J, with 7 bases between. This CDR3 contains 13 residues.

This clonotype was recorded a few times. This rearrangement joins TRBV20-1 to TRBJ2-4; 8 bases fit TRBD1. In germline, CDR1 is DFQATT, CDR2 SNEGSKA (reference sequence). This CDR3 region has 12 residues. V lost 3 bases and J lost 12; bases outside the gene matches: 7. CDR3: CSASGQTGDQYF. The DNA for the CDR3 is TGCAGTGCTAGCGGTCAGACAGGGGATCAGTACTTC.

This clonotype was counted a few times. The genes are TRBV24-1 and TRBJ2-2; D not resolved. Germline values: CDR1 KGHDR, CDR2 SFDVKD. This CDR3 is built from 15 residues. V shed 8 bases and J shed 4 bases, with 16 bases lying between them. Written as DNA, the CDR3 is TGTGCCACCACCTCGGGTTTCAGCCCCACCGGGGAGCTGTTTTTT. Protein sequence: CATTSGFSPTGELFF.

This clonotype has more than one count but fewer than ten. V gene TRBV28 combines with J gene TRBJ1-2; D not certain. Germline V CDR1 and CDR2: MDHEN, SYDVKM. Trimming removed 3 bases at V and 5 bases at J, with 10 bases between. The CDR3 is 13 amino acids. The CDR3 coding sequence is TGTGCCAGCAGTTTTGGGCAGACGTATGGCTACACCTTC. It codes for CASSFGQTYGYTF.

Comment on this clonotype: The junction does not match germline at one end; this may be a read error. The chain uses TRBV6-2 or TRBV6-3 and TRBJ2-7; D remains unclear. The CDR3 contains 13 residues. CDR1 and CDR2 (germline): MNHEY, SVGEGT. Here the CDR3 DNA reads TGTGCCAGCAGCCGGACGGGTACCTACGAGCTGTACTTC. Translated, it gives CASSRTGTYELYF.

The genes are TRBV6-1 and TRBJ1-6; possible D gene TRBD1, 6 bases. The germline V gene has CDR1 MNHNS and CDR2 SASEGT. V was pared by 8 bases and J by 0 bases, with 14 bases between. This CDR3 has 16 residues. CDR3 loop: CASGGLGSSYNSPLHF. For the CDR3, the DNA is TGTGCCAGCGGGGGGCTAGGCAGCTCCTATAATTCACCCCTCCACTTT.

This chain joins TRBV15 and TRBJ2-3, with a tentative D call TRBD2 (6 bases). CDR3 length: 16 residues. Germline V gene data show CDR1 as LNHNV and CDR2 as YYDKDF (reference sequence). V shed 1 base and J shed 6 bases, with 17 bases lying between them. This CDR3 reads CATSRGGKHPTDTQYF. CDR3 DNA sequence: TGTGCCACCAGCAGAGGCGGGAAACATCCCACGGATACGCAGTATTTT.

Relative to its sample, this clonotype is medium-sized (0.01 to 0.1%). The chain joins TRBV20-1 to TRBJ1-2; D is unclear. In germline, CDR1 is DFQATT, CDR2 SNEGSKA (reference sequence). The ends were cut back, 6 bases at V and 2 bases at J, with 13 bases in the middle. The CDR3 consists of 13 residues. The CDR3 protein is CSAPPGKNYGYTF. CDR3 coding DNA: TGCAGTGCCCCTCCGGGTAAAAACTATGGCTACACCTTC.

This clonotype is medium-sized (0.01 to 0.1%). The J gene is TRBJ1-5, the V gene TRBV2; TRBD1 matches 9 bases. Germline trimming cut 7 bases from V and 2 bases from J; bases unmatched to any gene: 6. The CDR3 extends over 15 amino acids. CDR1 and CDR2 from the germline V gene are SNHLY and FYNNEI. CDR3 DNA sequence: TGTGCCAGCATGGGGACAGGGCGTGGCAATCAGCCCCAGCATTTT. Translation: CASMGTGRGNQPQHF.

There are a few counts of this clonotype. This rearrangement joins TRBV10-2 to TRBJ2-5, with 9 bases matching TRBD2. Trimming at V came to 7 bases and at J to 1 base, leaving 10 bases not matched to a gene. Germline CDR1 and CDR2: WSHSY and SAAADI. This CDR3 region has 16 residues. CDR3 loop: CASTEGVAGVQETQYF. In nucleotides, the CDR3 is TGCGCCAGCACCGAAGGGGTAGCGGGGGTCCAAGAGACCCAGTACTTC.

This clonotype showed up just a few times. The rearrangement uses TRBV6-5 and TRBJ1-6; no clear D. Per the germline V gene, CDR1 is MNHEY and CDR2 is SVGAGI. Trimming removed 3 bases at V and 6 bases at J, with 9 bases between. The CDR3 contains 14 residues. This CDR3 reads CASSYNSRNSPLHF. Here the CDR3 DNA reads TGTGCCAGCAGTTATAACAGCCGTAATTCACCCCTCCACTTT.

This chain joins TRBV25-1 and TRBJ1-2, with 9 bases matching TRBD1. The germline V gene has CDR1 MGHDK and CDR2 SYGVNS. The CDR3 totals 17 residues. After removal of 5 bases from V and 1 base from J, the junction contained 11 bases not matched to a gene. This chain's CDR3 is CASSLSGTGLGNYGYTF. CDR3 sequence (DNA): TGTGCCAGCAGTCTTTCCGGGACAGGGCTGGGTAACTATGGCTACACCTTC.

The chain has TRBV4-1 and TRBJ2-2; either TRBD1 or TRBD2 may fit D (6 bases each). Germline V gene sequence: CDR1 MGHRA, CDR2 YSYEKL. Trimming cost V 1 base and J 6 bases, with 24 bases left between them. The CDR3 is 19 amino acids. The CDR3 spells CASSQGGGRRGGWAGELFF. The CDR3 bases are TGCGCCAGCAGCCAAGGAGGGGGGCGGCGGGGCGGGTGGGCCGGGGAGCTGTTTTTT.

This clonotype has just a few counts. This sequence joins TRBV28 and TRBJ2-3; 7 bases are shared with TRBD1. Germline values: CDR1 MDHEN, CDR2 SYDVKM. This CDR3 contains 13 residues. V lost 8 bases, J lost 1 base, and 3 bases stayed unmatched. CDR3 loop: CASQQGRTDTQYF. In DNA form, the CDR3 reads TGTGCCAGCCAACAGGGGCGCACAGATACGCAGTATTTT.

This clonotype appeared once. J is TRBJ1-5 and V is TRBV11-2, with D uncertain. V dropped 0 bases and J dropped 7 bases, with 13 bases sitting between them. This CDR3 has 15 amino acids. CDR1 is SGHAT and CDR2 is FQNNGV in the germline V gene. In DNA, the CDR3 is TGTGCCAGCAGCTTAGATGGTTACTCGGGCCAGCCCCAGCATTTT. Amino acid sequence: CASSLDGYSGQPQHF.